The 8 T cell receptor beta chains below come from one sample, sequenced in a study of shared T cell receptors in the human thymus. Profiled with immunoSEQ multiplex PCR; TCRdb holds only in-frame clones, not every one. The sample holds some 700,000 clones, 75% to 90% seen once. These same data were also listed under a study on human thymus T cells.

The specimen was thymocytes. The receptors here all came from a girl under three years old with a congenital heart defect.

This chain links TRBV20-1 with TRBJ2-1; D gene uncertain. From germline, CDR1 is DFQATT and CDR2 SNEGSKA (reference sequence). V lost 3 bases and J lost 10, with 7 bases in between. The CDR3 contains 10 residues. CDR3 sequence: CSARSVEQFF. The CDR3 region has the DNA TGCAGTGCTAGGTCGGTGGAGCAGTTCTTC.

This clone appeared a single time. The chain couples TRBV5-1 to TRBJ1-3, with 8 bases lining up with TRBD1. CDR1 SGHRS and CDR2 YFSETQ come from the germline V gene. The CDR3 length is 17 residues. J was trimmed by 0 bases and V by 0 bases; bases with no gene match: 5. The DNA for the CDR3 is TGCGCCAGCAGCTTGGGGACAGGGCCGAACTCTGGAAACACCATATATTTT. Translating gives CASSLGTGPNSGNTIYF.

The chain combines TRBV9 with TRBJ1-1, with 7 bases matching TRBD1. This CDR3 is 18 amino acids long. The trim removed 3 bases at V and 1 base at J, leaving 15 bases unmatched. Germline-derived CDR1 and CDR2 are SGDLS and YYNGEE. The CDR3 sequence is CASSAKPGQPNRNTEAFF. The CDR3 coding sequence is TGTGCCAGCAGCGCAAAACCGGGACAGCCTAACCGGAACACTGAAGCTTTCTTT.

The V call is TRBV7-2, the J call TRBJ1-1; a possible D gene is TRBD1 (6 bases). The CDR3 length is 14 residues. From germline, CDR1 is SGHTA and CDR2 FQGNSA. The germline V and J ends were trimmed by 5 bases and 3 bases, with 13 bases remaining between them. The CDR3 nucleotides are TGTGCCAGCAGCGTCCAACAGGGCCACACTGAAGCTTTCTTT. Protein: CASSVQQGHTEAFF.

This clone was seen a handful of times. The chain combines TRBV6-5 with TRBJ1-6; 9 bases map to TRBD1. The CDR3 extends over 14 amino acids. In germline, CDR1 is MNHEY, CDR2 SVGAGI. V lost 6 bases and J lost 9; bases outside the gene matches: 6. Written as DNA, the CDR3 is TGTGCCAGCAGGCACAGGGGGCGGGGTTCACCCCTCCACTTT. The encoded protein is CASRHRGRGSPLHF.

This clone showed up just once. V usage is TRBV13 and J usage is TRBJ2-7; D not resolved. The CDR3 extends over 15 amino acids. CDR1 is PRHDT, CDR2 FYEKMQ, per germline (reference sequence). The V end was cut by 3 bases, the J end by 0 bases, with 12 bases between. This CDR3 reads CASSFGPPSSYEQYF. DNA of the CDR3: TGTGCCAGCAGCTTCGGTCCTCCGAGCTCCTACGAGCAGTACTTC.

V and J are TRBV6-5 and TRBJ2-7; 10 bases agree with TRBD2. This CDR3 is built from 15 residues. Per germline, CDR1 MNHEY and CDR2 SVGAGI. V shed 2 bases and J 5 bases; nucleotides not matched to a gene: 6. DNA of the CDR3: TGTGCCAGCAGTTACGAAGCGGGGGGGCGTGACGAGCAGTACTTC. It specifies CASSYEAGGRDEQYF.

The chain combines TRBV28 with TRBJ2-7; weak D call: TRBD2 (6 bases). Trimming cost V 5 bases and J 0 bases, with 17 bases left between them. The length of the CDR3 is 16 residues. In germline, CDR1 is MDHEN, CDR2 SYDVKM. CDR3 coding DNA: TGTGCCAGCAGTGGGAAACCGGGACTGAGCTCCTACGAGCAGTACTTC. This codes for CASSGKPGLSSYEQYF.